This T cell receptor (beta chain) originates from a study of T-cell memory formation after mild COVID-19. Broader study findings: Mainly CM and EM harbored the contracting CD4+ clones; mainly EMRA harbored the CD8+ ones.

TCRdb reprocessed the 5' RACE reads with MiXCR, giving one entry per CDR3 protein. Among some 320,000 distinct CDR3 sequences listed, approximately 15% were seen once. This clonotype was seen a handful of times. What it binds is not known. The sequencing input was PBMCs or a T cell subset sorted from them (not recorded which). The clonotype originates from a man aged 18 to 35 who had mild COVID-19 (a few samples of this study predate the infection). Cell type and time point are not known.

DNA for the CDR3: TGCGCCAGCAGCCCGGGGGACCTAGAGGTTGGCTACACCTTC. Protein: CASSPGDLEVGYTF. The chain combines TRBV4-3 with TRBJ1-2; tentative D call: TRBD1 (5 bases). V lost 4 bases, J lost 7 bases, and 16 bases lay in between. There are 14 residues in the CDR3. Germline V CDR1 and CDR2: LGHNA, YSLEER.